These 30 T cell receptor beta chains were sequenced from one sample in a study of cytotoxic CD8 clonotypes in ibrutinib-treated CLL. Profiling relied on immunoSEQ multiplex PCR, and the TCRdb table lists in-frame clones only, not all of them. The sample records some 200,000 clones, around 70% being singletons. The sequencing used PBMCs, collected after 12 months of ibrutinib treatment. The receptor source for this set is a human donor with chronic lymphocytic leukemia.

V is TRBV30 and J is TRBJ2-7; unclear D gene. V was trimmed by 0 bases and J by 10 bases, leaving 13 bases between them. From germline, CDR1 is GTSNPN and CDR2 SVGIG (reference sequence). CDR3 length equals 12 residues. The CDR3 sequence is CAWSVRWVVQYF. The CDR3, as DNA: TGTGCCTGGAGTGTACGGTGGGTAGTACAGTACTTC.

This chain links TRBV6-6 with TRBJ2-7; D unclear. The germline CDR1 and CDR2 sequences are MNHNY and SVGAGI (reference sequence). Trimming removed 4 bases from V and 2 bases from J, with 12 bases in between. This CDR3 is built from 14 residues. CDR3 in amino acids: CASSFTGQTYEQYF. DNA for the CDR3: TGTGCCAGCAGTTTCACCGGGCAGACCTACGAGCAGTACTTC.

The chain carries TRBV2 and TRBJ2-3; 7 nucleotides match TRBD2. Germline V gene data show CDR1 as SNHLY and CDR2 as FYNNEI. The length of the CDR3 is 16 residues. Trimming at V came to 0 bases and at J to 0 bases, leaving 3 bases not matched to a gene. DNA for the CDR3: TGTGCCAGCAGTGAAGCGGCTAGCGGTAGCACAGATACGCAGTATTTT. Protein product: CASSEAASGSTDTQYF. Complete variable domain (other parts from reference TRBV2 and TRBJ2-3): EPEVTQTPSHQVTQMGQEVILRCVPISNHLYFYWYRQILGQKVEFLVSFYNNEISEKSEIFDDQFSVERPDGSNFTLKIRSTKLEDSAMYFCASSEAASGSTDTQYFGPGTRLTVL.

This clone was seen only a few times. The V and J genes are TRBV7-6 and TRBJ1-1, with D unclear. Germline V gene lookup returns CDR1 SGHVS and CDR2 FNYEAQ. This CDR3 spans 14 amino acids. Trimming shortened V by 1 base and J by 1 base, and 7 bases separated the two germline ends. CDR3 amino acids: CASSLGRENTEAFF. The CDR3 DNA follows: TGTGCCAGCAGCTTAGGAAGGGAGAACACTGAAGCTTTCTTT.

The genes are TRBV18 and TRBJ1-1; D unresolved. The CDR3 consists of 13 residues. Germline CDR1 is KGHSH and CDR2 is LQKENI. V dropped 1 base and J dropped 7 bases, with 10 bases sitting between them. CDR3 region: CASSPQGPIEAFF. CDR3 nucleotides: TGTGCCAGCTCACCACAGGGTCCTATTGAAGCTTTCTTT. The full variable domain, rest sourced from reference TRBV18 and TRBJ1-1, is NAGVMQNPRHLVRRRGQEARLRCSPMKGHSHVYWYRQLPEEGLKFMVYLQKENIIDESGMPKERFSAEFPKEGPSILRIQQVVRGDSAAYFCASSPQGPIEAFFGQGTRLTVV.

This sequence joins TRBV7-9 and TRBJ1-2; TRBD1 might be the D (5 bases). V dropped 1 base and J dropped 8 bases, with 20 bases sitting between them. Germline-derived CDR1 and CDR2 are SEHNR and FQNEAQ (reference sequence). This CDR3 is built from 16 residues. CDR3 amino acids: CASSLEIPGAMLGYTF. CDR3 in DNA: TGTGCCAGCAGCTTAGAAATTCCCGGGGCTATGTTAGGCTACACCTTC.

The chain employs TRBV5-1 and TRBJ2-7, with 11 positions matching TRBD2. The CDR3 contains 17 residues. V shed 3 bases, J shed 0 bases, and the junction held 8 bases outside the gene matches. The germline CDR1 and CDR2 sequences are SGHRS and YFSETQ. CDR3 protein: CASSSRTSGGSSYEQYF. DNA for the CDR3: TGCGCCAGCAGCTCCCGTACTAGCGGGGGCAGCTCCTACGAGCAGTACTTC.

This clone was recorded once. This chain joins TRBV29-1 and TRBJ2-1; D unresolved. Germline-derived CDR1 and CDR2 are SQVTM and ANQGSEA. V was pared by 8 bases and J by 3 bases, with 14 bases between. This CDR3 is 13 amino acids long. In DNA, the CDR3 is TGCAGCTTCCCGAATGAGGACTACAATGAGCAGTTCTTC. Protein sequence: CSFPNEDYNEQFF.

For the CDR3, the DNA is TGTGCCAGCAGCTCCCGACTGGGTGGCGAGCAGTACTTC. The encoded protein is CASSSRLGGEQYF. This rearrangement joins TRBV11-3 to TRBJ2-7; D remains unclear. This CDR3 has 13 amino acids. From germline, CDR1 is SGHNT and CDR2 YENEEA. The V end was cut by 4 bases, the J end by 6 bases, with 13 bases between.

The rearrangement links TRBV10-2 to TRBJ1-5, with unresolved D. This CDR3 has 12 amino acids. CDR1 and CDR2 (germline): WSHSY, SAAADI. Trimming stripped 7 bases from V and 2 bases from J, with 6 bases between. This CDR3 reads CASNSGNQPQHF. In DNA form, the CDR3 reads TGCGCCAGCAATTCCGGCAATCAGCCCCAGCATTTT.

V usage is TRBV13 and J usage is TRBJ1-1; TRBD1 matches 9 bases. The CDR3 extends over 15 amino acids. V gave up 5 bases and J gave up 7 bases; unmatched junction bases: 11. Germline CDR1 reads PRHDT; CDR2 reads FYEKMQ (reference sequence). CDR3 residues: CASSRKSGTGSEAFF. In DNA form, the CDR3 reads TGTGCCAGCAGCCGTAAGAGCGGGACAGGGAGTGAAGCTTTCTTT. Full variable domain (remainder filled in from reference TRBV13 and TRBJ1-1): AAGVIQSPRHLIKEKRETATLKCYPIPRHDTVYWYQQGPGQDPQFLISFYEKMQSDKGSIPDRFSAQQFSDYHSELNMSSLELGDSALYFCASSRKSGTGSEAFFGQGTRLTVV.

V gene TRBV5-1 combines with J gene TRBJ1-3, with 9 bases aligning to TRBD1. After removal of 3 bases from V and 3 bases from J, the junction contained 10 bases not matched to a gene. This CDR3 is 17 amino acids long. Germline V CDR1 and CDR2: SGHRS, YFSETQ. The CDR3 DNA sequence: TGCGCCAGCAGCTCACAAGGACAGGGGAAGGTTGGAAACACCATATATTTT. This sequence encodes CASSSQGQGKVGNTIYF.

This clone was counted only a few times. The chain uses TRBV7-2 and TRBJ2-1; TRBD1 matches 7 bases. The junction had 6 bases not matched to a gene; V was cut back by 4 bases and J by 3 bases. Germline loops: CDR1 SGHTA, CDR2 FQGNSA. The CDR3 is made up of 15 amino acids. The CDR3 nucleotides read TGTGCCAGCAGCTCCCGGGACAGCTTCTACAATGAGCAGTTCTTC. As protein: CASSSRDSFYNEQFF.

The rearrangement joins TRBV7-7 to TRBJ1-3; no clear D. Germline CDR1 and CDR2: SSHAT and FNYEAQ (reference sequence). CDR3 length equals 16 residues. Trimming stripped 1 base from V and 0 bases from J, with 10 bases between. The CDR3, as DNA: TGTGCCAGCAGCTTAGGGGCACCGAGCTCTGGAAACACCATATATTTT. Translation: CASSLGAPSSGNTIYF.

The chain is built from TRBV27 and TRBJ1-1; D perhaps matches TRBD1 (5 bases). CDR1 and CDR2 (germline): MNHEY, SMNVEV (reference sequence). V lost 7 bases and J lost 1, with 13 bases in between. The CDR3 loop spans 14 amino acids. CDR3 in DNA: TGTGCCAGCATCCCGGACATCACGAACACTGAAGCTTTCTTT. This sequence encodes CASIPDITNTEAFF.

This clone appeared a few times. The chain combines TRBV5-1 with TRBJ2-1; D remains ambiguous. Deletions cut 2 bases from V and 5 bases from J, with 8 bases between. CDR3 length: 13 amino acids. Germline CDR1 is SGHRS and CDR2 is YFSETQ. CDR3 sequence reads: CASSFVVNNEQFF. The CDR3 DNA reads TGCGCCAGCAGCTTCGTCGTGAACAATGAGCAGTTCTTC. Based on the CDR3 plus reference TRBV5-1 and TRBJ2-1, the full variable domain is KAGVTQTPRYLIKTRGQQVTLSCSPISGHRSVSWYQQTPGQGLQFLFEYFSETQRNKGNFPGRFSGRQFSNSRSEMNVSTLELGDSALYLCASSFVVNNEQFFGPGTRLTVL.

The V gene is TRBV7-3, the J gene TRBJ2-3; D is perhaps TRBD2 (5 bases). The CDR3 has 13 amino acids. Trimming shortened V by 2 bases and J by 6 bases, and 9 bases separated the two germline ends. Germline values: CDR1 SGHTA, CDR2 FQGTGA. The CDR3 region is CASSLLRDDTQYF. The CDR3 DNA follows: TGTGCCAGCAGCTTACTCCGGGATGATACGCAGTATTTT.

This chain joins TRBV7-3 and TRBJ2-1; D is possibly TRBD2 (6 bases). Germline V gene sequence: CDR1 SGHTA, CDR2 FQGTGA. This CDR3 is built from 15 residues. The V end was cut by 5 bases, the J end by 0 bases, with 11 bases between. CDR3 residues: CASSPRRGSYNEQFF. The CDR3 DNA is TGTGCCAGCAGCCCAAGGAGGGGCTCCTACAATGAGCAGTTCTTC. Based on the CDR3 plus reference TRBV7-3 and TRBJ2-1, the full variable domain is GAGVSQTPSNKVTEKGKYVELRCDPISGHTALYWYRQSLGQGPEFLIYFQGTGAADDSGLPNDRFFAVRPEGSVSTLKIQRTERGDSAVYLCASSPRRGSYNEQFFGPGTRLTVL.

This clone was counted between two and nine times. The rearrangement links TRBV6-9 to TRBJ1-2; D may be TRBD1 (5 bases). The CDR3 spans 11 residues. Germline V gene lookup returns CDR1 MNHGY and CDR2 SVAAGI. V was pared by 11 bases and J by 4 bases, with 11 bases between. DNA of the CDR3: TGTGCCGGAACAGGAGCCTATGGCTACACCTTC. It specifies CAGTGAYGYTF.

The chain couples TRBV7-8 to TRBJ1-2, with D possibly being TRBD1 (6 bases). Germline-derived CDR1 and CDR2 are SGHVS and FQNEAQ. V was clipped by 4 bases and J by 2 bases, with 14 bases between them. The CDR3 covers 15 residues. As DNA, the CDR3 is TGTGCCAGCAGCTCCGGACAGACAAGGAACTATGGCTACACCTTC. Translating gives CASSSGQTRNYGYTF.

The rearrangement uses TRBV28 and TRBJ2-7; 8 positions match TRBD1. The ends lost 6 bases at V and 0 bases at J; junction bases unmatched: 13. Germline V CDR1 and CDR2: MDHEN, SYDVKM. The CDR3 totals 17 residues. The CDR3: CASSLSRQGPSSYEQYF. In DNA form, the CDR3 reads TGTGCCAGCAGCCTATCACGACAGGGGCCAAGCTCCTACGAGCAGTACTTC.

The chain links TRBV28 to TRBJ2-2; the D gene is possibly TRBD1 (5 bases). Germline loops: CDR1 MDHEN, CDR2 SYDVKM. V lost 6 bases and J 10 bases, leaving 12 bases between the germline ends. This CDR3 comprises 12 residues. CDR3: CASSLGVLELFF. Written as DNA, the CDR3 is TGTGCCAGCAGCCTAGGGGTTTTGGAGCTGTTTTTT.

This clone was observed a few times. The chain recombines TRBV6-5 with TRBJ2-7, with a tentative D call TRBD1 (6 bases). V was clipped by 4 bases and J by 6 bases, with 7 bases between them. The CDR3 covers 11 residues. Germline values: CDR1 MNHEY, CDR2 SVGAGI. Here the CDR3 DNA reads TGTGCCAGCAGTTCCAGGGGCGAGCAGTACTTC. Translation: CASSSRGEQYF.

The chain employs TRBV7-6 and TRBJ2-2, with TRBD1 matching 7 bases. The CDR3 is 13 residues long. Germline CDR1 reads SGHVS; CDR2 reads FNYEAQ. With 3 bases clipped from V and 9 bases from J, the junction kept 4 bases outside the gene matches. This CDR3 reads CASSFDRARELFF. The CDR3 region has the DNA TGTGCCAGCAGCTTCGACAGGGCCAGGGAGCTGTTTTTT.

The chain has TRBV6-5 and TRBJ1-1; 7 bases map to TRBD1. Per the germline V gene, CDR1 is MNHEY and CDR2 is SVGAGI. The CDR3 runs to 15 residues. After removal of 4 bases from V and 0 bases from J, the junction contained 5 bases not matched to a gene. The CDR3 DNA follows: TGTGCCAGCAGTTGGACAGGTGGCATGAACACTGAAGCTTTCTTT. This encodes CASSWTGGMNTEAFF.

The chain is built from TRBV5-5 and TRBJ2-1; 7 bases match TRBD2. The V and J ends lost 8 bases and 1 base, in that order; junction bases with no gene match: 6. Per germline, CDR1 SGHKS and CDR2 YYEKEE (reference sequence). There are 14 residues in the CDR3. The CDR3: CASEQGGSYNEQFF. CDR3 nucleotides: TGTGCCAGTGAGCAGGGAGGGTCCTACAATGAGCAGTTCTTC.

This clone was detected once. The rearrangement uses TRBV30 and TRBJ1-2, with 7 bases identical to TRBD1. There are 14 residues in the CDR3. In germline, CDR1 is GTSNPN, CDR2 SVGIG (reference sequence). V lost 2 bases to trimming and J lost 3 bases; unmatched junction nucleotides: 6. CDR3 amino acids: CAWSWGRGYYGYTF. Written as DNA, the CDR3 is TGTGCCTGGAGTTGGGGCAGGGGGTACTATGGCTACACCTTC. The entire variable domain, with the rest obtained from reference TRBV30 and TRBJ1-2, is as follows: SQTIHQWPATLVQPVGSPLSLECTVEGTSNPNLYWYRQAAGRGLQLLFYSVGIGQISSEVPQNLSASRPQDRQFILSSKKLLLSDSGFYLCAWSWGRGYYGYTFGSGTRLTVV.

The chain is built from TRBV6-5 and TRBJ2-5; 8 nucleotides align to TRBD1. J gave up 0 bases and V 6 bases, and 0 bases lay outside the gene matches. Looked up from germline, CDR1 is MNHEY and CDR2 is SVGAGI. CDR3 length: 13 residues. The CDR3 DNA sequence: TGTGCCAGCAGGACAGGGGACCAAGAGACCCAGTACTTC. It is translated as CASRTGDQETQYF.

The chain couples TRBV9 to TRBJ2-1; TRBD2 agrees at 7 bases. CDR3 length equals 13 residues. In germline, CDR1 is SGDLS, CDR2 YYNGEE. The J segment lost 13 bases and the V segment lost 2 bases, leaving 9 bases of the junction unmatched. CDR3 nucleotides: TGTGCCAGCAGCGTGGACTTTGCGGGGGAACAGTTCTTC. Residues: CASSVDFAGEQFF. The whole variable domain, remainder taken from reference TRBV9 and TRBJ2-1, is DSGVTQTPKHLITATGQRVTLRCSPRSGDLSVYWYQQSLDQGLQFLIQYYNGEERAKGNILERFSAQQFPDLHSELNLSSLELGDSALYFCASSVDFAGEQFFGPGTRLTVL.

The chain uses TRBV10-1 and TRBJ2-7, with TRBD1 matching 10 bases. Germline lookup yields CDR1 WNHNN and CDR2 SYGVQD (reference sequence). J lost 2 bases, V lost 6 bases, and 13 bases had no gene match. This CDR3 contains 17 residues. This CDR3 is CASRPPGQGLSTYEQYF. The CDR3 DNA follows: TGCGCCAGCAGACCTCCGGGACAGGGGTTGTCTACCTACGAGCAGTACTTC.